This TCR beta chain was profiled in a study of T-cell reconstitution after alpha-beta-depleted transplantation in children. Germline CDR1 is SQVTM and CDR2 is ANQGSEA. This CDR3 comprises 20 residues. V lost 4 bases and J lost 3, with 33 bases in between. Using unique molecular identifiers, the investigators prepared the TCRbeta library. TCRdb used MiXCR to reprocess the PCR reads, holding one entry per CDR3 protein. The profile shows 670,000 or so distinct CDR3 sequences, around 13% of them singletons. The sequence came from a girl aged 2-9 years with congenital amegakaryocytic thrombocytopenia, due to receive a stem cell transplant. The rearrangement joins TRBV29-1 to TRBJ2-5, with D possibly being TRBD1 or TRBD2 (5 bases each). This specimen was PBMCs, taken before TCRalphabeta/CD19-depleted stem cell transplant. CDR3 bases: TGCAGCGTTGTGGGGGTGGGAATACCAACCCGGGCGGGTTTGGAAGAGACCCAGTACTTC. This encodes CSVVGVGIPTRAGLEETQYF. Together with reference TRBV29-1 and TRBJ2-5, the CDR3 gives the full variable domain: SAVISQKPSRDICQRGTSLTIQCQVDSQVTMMFWYRQQPGQSLTLIATANQGSEATYESGFVIDKFPISRPNLTFSTLTVSNMSPEDSSIYLCSVVGVGIPTRAGLEETQYFGPGTRLLVL.